Reported below is one T cell receptor (beta chain). This entry is derived from a study of blood T cell repertoires in COVID-19. The wider study: Specimens from acute and convalescent COVID-19 originated in the United States, Italy and Spain.

The CDR3 runs to 14 residues. Germline V lookup: CDR1 SEHNR, CDR2 FQNEAQ (reference sequence). J gave up 3 bases and V 5 bases, and 4 bases lay outside the gene matches. Sequenced by immunoSEQ multiplex PCR; TCRdb stores in-frame clones only, minus some. The sample lists a few hundred thousand clones; roughly 90% were seen once. The genes are TRBV7-9 and TRBJ1-1, with 9 bases identical to TRBD1. The sequenced sample consisted of PBMCs or T cells enriched from blood (not recorded which). The receptor's source is a woman aged 40 to 49 who had recovered from COVID-19. CDR3 DNA sequence: TGTGCCAGCAGCGCGGGACAGGGCGACACTGAAGCTTTCTTT. As protein: CASSAGQGDTEAFF.